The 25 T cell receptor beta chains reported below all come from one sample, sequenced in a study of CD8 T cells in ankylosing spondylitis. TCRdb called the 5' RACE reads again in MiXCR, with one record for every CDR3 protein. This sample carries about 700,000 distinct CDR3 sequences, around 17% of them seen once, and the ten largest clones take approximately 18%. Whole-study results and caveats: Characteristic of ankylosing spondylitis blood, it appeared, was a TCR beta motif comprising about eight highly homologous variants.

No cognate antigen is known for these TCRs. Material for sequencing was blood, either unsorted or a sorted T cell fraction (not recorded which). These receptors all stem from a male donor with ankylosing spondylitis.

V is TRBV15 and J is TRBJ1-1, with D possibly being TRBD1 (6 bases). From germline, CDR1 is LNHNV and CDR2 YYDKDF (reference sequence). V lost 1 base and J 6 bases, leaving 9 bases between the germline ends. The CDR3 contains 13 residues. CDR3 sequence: CATSRGGGAEAFF. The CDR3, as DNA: TGTGCCACCAGCAGAGGAGGGGGTGCTGAAGCTTTCTTT.

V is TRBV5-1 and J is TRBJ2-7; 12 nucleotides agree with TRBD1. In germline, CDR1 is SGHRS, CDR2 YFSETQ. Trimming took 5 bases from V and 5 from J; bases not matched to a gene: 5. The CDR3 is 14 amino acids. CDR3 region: CASRRGTGGDEQYF. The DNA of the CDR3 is TGCGCCAGCAGACGCGGGACAGGGGGCGACGAGCAGTACTTC.

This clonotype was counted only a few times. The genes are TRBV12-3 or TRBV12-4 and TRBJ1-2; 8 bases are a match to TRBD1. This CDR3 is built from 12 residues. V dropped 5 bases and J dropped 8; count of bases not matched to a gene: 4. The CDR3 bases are TGTGCCAGCAGTACAGGGGGTTTCGGCTACACCTTC. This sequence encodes CASSTGGFGYTF.

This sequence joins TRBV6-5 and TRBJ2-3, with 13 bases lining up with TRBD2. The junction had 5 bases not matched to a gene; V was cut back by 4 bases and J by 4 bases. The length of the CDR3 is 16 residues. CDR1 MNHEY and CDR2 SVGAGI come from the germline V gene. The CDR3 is CASSSLGTSGADTQYF. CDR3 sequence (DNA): TGTGCCAGCAGTTCTCTCGGGACTAGCGGGGCAGATACGCAGTATTTT.

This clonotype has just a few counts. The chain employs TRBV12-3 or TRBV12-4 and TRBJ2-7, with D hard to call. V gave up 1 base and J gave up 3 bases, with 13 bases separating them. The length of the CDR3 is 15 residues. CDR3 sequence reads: CASSLDRMNYYEQYF. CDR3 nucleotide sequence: TGTGCCAGCAGTTTAGATAGGATGAACTACTACGAGCAGTACTTC.

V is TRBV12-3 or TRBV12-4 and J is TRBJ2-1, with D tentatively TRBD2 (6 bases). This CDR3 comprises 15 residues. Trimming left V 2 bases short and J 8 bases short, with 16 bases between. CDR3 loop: CASSLRQGGEDEQFF. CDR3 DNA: TGTGCCAGCAGTTTACGCCAGGGCGGGGAGGATGAGCAGTTCTTC.

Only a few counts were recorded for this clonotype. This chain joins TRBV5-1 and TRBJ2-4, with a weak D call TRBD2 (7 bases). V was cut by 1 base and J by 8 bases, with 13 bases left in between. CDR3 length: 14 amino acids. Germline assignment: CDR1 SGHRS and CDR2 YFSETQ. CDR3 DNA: TGCGCCAGCAGCTTGACAGGGAGGGATGACATTCAGTACTTC. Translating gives CASSLTGRDDIQYF.

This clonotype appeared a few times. This chain's CDR3 is CATSTQGASTDTQYF. The CDR3 bases are TGTGCCACCAGCACACAGGGGGCTAGCACAGATACGCAGTATTTT. V gene TRBV15 combines with J gene TRBJ2-3; 9 positions agree with TRBD1. The ends lost 4 bases at V and 0 bases at J; junction bases unmatched: 2. CDR1 is LNHNV, CDR2 YYDKDF, per germline (reference sequence). This CDR3 spans 15 amino acids.

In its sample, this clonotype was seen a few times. The CDR3 bases are TGTGCCAGCAGCCCGCAGCAGACAGGCCGAACGCAGTACTTC. As protein: CASSPQQTGRTQYF. The genes are TRBV3-1 and TRBJ2-7, with D possibly being TRBD1 (6 bases). Trimming took 4 bases from V and 9 from J, leaving 19 bases between them. This CDR3 has 14 amino acids. CDR1 is LGHDT, CDR2 YNNKEL, per germline (reference sequence).

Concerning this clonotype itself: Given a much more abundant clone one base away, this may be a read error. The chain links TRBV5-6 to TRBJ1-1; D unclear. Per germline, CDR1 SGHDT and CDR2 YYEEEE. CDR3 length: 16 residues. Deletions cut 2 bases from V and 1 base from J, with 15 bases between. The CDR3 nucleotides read TGTGCCAGCAGCTTTGATTTCTCTGGGAAGAACACTGAAGCTTTCTTT. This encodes CASSFDFSGKNTEAFF.

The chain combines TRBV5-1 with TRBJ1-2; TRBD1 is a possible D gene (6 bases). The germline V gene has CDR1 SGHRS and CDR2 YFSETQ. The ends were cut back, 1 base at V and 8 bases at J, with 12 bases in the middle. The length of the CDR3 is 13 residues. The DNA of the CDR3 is TGCGCCAGCAGCTTGCAAGGGGGTAGGGGCTACACCTTC. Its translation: CASSLQGGRGYTF.

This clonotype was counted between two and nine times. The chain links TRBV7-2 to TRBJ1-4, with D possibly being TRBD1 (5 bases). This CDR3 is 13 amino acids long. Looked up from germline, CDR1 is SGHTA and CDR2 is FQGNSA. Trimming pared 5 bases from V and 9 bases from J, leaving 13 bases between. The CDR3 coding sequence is TGTGCCAGCAGCCCTGCCGGGGGTAAAAAACTGTTTTTT. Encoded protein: CASSPAGGKKLFF.

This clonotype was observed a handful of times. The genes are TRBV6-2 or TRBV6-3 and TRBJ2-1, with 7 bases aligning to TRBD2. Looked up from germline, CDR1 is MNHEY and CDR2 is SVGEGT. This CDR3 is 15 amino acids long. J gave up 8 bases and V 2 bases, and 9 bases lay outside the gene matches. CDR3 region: CASSYGGLVRDEQFF. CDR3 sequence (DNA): TGTGCCAGCAGTTACGGAGGACTAGTTCGAGATGAGCAGTTCTTC.

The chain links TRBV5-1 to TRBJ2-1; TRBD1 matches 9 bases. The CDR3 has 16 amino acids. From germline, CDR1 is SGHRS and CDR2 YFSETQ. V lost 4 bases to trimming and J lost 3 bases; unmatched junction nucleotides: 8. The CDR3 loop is CASSQAPGQGYNEQFF. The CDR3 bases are TGCGCCAGCAGCCAGGCCCCGGGACAGGGCTACAATGAGCAGTTCTTC.

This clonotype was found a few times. The CDR3 region has the DNA TGCAGTGGTCGGACTAGCGGGAGAGAGACCCAGTACTTC. It is translated as CSGRTSGRETQYF. The chain has TRBV20-1 and TRBJ2-5; 13 positions agree with TRBD2. The CDR3 spans 13 residues. CDR1 DFQATT and CDR2 SNEGSKA come from the germline V gene (reference sequence). The V and J ends lost 7 bases and 4 bases, in that order; junction bases with no gene match: 3.

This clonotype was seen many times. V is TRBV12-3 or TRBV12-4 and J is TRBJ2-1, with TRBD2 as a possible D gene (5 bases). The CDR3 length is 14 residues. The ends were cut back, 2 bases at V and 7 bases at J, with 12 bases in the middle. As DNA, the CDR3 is TGTGCCAGCAGTTTATCGGCGCTAGCTAATGAGCAGTTCTTC. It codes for CASSLSALANEQFF.

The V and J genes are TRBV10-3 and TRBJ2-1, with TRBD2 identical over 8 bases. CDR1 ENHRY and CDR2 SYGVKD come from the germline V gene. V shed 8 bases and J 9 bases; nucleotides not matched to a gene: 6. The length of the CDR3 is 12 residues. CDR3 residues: CAISPGGLEQFF. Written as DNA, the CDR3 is TGTGCCATCTCCCCGGGGGGGCTTGAGCAGTTCTTC.

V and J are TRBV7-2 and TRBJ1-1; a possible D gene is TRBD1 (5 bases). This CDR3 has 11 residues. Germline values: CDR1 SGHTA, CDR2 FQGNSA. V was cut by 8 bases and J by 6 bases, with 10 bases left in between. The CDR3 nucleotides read TGTGCCAGCCCCCGGGGGGCTGAAGCTTTCTTT. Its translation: CASPRGAEAFF.

The CDR3 DNA sequence: TGTGCCAGCAGTTTCATTGGAGCGGGAGCAGATACGCAGTATTTT. This codes for CASSFIGAGADTQYF. The chain has TRBV12-3 or TRBV12-4 and TRBJ2-3; 8 nucleotides agree with TRBD2. The V gene end was trimmed by 3 bases and the J gene end by 4 bases; junction bases not matched to a gene: 6. This CDR3 spans 15 amino acids.

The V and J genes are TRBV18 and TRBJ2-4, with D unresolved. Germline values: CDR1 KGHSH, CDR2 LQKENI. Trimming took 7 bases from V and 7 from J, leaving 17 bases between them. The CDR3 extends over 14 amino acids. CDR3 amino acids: CASCPGSVGNIQYF. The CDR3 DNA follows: TGTGCCAGCTGCCCGGGCTCCGTCGGGAACATTCAGTACTTC. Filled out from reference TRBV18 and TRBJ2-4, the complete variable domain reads NAGVMQNPRHLVRRRGQEARLRCSPMKGHSHVYWYRQLPEEGLKFMVYLQKENIIDESGMPKERFSAEFPKEGPSILRIQQVVRGDSAAYFCASCPGSVGNIQYFGAGTRLSVL.

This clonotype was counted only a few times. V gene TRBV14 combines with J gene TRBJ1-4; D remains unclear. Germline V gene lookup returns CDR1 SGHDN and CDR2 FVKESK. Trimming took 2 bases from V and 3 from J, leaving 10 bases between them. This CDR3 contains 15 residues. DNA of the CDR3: TGTGCCAGCAGCCAAAAGACGGGATCTAATGAAAAACTGTTTTTT. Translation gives CASSQKTGSNEKLFF.

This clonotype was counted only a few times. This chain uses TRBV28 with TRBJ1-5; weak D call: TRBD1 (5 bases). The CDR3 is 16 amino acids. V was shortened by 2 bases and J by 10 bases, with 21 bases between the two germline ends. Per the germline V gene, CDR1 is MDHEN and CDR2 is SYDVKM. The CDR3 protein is CASSLVRGGPDPPQHF. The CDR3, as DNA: TGTGCCAGCAGTTTAGTTCGGGGGGGACCCGATCCCCCCCAGCATTTT.

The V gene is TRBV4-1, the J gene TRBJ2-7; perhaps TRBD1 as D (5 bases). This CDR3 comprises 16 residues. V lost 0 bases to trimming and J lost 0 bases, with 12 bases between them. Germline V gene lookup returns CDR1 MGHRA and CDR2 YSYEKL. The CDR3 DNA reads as TGCGCCAGCAGCCAAGATGTAGGAGACAGCTCCTACGAGCAGTACTTC. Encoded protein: CASSQDVGDSSYEQYF.

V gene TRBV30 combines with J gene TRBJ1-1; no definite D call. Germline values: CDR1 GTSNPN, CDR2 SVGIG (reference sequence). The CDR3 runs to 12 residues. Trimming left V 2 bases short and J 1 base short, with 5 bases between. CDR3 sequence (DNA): TGTGCCTGGAGTTTGGAGAACACTGAAGCTTTCTTT. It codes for CAWSLENTEAFF.

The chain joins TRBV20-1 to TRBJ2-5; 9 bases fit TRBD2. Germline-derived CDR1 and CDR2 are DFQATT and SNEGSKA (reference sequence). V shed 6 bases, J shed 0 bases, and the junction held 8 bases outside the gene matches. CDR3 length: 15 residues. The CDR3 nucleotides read TGCAGTGCAAAACCTAGCGGGGCCCACCAAGAGACCCAGTACTTC. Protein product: CSAKPSGAHQETQYF.